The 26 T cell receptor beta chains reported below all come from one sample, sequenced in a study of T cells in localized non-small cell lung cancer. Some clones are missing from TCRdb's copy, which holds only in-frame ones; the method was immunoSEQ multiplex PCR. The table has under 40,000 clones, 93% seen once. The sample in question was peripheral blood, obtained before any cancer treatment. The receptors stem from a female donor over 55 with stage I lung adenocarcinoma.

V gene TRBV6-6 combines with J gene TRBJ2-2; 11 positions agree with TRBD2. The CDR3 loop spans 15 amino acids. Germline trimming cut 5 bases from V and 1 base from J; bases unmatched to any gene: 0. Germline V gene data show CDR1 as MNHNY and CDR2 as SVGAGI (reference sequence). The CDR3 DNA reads TGTGCCAGCAGTGGGACTAGCGGGAACACCGGGGAGCTGTTTTTT. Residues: CASSGTSGNTGELFF.

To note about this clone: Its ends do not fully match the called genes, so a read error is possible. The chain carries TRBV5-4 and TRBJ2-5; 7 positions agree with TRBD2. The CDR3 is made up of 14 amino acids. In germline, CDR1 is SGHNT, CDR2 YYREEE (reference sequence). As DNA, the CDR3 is TGTGCCAGCAGCTTGGCCGGGGGGAAAGAAACCCAGTACTTC. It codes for CASSLAGGKETQYF. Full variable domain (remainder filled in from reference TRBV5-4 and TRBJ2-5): ETGVTQSPTHLIKTRGQQVTLRCSSQSGHNTVSWYQQALGQGPQFIFQYYREEENGRGNFPPRFSGLQFPNYSSELNVNALELDDSALYLCASSLAGGKETQYFGPGTRLLVL.

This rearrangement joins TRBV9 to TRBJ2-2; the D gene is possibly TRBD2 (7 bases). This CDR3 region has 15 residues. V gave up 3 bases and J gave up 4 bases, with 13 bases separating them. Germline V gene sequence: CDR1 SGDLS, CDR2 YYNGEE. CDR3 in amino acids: CASSGEGVITGELFF. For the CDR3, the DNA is TGTGCCAGCAGCGGGGAGGGGGTTATCACCGGGGAGCTGTTTTTT.

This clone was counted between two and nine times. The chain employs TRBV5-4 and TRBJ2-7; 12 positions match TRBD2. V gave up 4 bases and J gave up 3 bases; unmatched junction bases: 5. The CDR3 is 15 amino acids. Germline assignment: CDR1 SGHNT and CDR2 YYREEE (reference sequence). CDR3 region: CASSEGTSGLYEQYV. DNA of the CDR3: TGTGCCAGCAGCGAGGGGACTAGCGGGCTCTACGAGCAGTACGTC.

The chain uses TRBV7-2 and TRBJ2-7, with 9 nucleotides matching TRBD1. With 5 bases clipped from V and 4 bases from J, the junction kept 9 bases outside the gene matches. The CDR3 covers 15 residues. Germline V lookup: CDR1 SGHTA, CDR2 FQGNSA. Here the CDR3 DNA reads TGTGCCAGCAGCGTACAGGGACAGGGTGCGTACGAGCAGTACTTC. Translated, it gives CASSVQGQGAYEQYF.

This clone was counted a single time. The DNA for the CDR3 is TGTGCCTGGGGACTAGCGGGGGGGCAGTATTTT. Translation gives CAWGLAGGQYF. The chain is built from TRBV30 and TRBJ2-3; 14 bases agree with TRBD2. Germline V lookup: CDR1 GTSNPN, CDR2 SVGIG (reference sequence). The CDR3 is 11 amino acids. Trimming took 5 bases from V and 11 from J; bases not matched to a gene: 0. The full variable domain, rest sourced from reference TRBV30 and TRBJ2-3, is SQTIHQWPATLVQPVGSPLSLECTVEGTSNPNLYWYRQAAGRGLQLLFYSVGIGQISSEVPQNLSASRPQDRQFILSSKKLLLSDSGFYLCAWGLAGGQYFGPGTRLTVL.

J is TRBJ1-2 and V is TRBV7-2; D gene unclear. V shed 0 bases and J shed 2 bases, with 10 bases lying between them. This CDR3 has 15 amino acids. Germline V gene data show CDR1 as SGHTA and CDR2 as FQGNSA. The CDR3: CASSLAPAGNYGYTF. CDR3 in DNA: TGTGCCAGCAGCTTAGCCCCGGCCGGAAACTATGGCTACACCTTC.

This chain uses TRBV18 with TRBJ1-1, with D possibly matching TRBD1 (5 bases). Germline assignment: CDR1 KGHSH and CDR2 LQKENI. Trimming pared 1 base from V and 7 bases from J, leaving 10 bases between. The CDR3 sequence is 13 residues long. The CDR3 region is CASSPQGLLEAFF. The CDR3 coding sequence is TGTGCCAGCTCACCACAGGGGCTTCTTGAAGCTTTCTTT.

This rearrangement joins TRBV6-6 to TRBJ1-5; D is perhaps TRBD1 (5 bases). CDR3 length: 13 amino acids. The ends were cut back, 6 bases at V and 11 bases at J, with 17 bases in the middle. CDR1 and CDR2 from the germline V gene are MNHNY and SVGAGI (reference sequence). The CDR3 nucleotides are TGTGCCAGCAGCCCTATAGGGGTTATAGCCCAGCATTTT. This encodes CASSPIGVIAQHF.

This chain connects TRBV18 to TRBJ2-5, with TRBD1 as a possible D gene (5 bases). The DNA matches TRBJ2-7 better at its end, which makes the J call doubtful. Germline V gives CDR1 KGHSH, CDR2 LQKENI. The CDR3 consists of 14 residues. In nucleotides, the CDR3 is TGTGCCAGCTCACCCCCAGGGAATCCCTACGAGCAGTACTTC. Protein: CASSPPGNPYEQYF.

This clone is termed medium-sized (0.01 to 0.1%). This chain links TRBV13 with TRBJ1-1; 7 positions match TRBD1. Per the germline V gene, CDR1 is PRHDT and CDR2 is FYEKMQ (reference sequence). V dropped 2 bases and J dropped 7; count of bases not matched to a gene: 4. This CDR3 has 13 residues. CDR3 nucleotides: TGTGCCAGCAGCTTATCGGGACAGAGTGAAGCTTTCTTT. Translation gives CASSLSGQSEAFF.

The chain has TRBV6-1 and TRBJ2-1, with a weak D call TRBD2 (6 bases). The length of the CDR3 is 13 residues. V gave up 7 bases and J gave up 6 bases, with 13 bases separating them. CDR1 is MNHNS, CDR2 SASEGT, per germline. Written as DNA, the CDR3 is TGTGCCAGCAATCGGGACTTGGCCAATGAGCAGTTCTTC. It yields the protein CASNRDLANEQFF.

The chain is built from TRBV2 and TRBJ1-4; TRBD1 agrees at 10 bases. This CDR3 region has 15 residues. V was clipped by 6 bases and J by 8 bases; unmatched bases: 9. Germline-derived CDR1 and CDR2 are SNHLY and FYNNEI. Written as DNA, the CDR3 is TGTGCCAGCAGGGTTGAGACAGGGGGCGACGAAAAACTGTTTTTT. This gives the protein CASRVETGGDEKLFF.

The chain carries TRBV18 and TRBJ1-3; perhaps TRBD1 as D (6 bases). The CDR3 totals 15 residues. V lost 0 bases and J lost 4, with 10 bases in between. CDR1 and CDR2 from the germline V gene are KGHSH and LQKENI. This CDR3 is CASSPPGARGNTIYF. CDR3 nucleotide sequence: TGTGCCAGCTCACCACCGGGGGCGAGGGGAAACACCATATATTTT.

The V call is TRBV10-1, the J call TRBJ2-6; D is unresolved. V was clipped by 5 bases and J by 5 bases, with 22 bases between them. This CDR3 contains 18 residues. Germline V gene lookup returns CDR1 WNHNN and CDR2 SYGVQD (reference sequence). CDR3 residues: CASSLYLIAQSRANVLTF. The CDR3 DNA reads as TGCGCCAGCAGTCTGTATCTAATCGCACAAAGTCGGGCCAACGTCCTGACTTTC.

CDR3 in amino acids: CASSFETSGRGEQFF. The CDR3 nucleotides are TGTGCCAGCAGCTTCGAGACTAGCGGGAGAGGCGAGCAGTTCTTC. The V call is TRBV9, the J call TRBJ2-1, with 12 nucleotides matching TRBD2. CDR1 and CDR2 (germline): SGDLS, YYNGEE. Germline trimming cut 4 bases from V and 10 bases from J; bases unmatched to any gene: 9. The CDR3 loop spans 15 amino acids.

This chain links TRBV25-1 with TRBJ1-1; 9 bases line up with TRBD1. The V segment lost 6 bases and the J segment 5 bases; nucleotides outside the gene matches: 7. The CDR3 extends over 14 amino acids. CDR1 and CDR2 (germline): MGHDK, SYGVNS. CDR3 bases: TGTGCCAGCAGGACAGGGGGAGGTTGGACTGAAGCTTTCTTT. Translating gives CASRTGGGWTEAFF.

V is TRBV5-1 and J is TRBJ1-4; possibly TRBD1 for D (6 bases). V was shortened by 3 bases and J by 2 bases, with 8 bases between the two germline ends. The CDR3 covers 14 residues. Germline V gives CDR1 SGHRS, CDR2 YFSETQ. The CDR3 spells CASSSGQTNEKLFF. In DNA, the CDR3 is TGCGCCAGCAGCTCAGGACAGACTAATGAAAAACTGTTTTTT.

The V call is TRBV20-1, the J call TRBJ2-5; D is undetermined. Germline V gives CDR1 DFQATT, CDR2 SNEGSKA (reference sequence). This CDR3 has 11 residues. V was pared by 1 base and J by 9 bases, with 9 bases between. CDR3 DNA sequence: TGCAGTGCTAGAGTAGGGATCGCCCAGTACTTC. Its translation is CSARVGIAQYF.

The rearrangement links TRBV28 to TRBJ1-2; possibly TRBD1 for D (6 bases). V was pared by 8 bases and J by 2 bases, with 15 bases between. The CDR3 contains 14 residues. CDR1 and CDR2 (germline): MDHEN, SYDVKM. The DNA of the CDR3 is TGTGCCAGCTCGACCGGGGGCAAGAACTATGGCTACACCTTC. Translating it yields CASSTGGKNYGYTF.

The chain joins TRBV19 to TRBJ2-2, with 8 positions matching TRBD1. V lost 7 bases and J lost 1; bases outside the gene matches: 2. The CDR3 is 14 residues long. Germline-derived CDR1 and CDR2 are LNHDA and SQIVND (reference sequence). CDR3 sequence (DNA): TGTGCCAGTACAGGGACAGGGAACACCGGGGAGCTGTTTTTT. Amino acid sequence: CASTGTGNTGELFF.

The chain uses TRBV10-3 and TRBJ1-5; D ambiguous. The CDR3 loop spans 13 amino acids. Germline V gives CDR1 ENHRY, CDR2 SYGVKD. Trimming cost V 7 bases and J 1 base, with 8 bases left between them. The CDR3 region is CAITGQSNQPQHF. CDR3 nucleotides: TGTGCCATCACGGGCCAGAGCAATCAGCCCCAGCATTTT.

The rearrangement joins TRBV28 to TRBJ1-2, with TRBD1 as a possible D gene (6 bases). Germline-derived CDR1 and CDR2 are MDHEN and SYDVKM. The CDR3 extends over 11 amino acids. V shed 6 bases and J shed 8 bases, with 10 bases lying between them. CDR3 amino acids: CASSLQGGYTF. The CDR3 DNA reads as TGTGCCAGCAGCCTCCAGGGGGGCTACACCTTC.

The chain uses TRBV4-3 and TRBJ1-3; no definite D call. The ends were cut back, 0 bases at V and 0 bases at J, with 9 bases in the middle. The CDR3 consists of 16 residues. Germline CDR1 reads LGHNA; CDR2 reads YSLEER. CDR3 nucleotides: TGCGCCAGCAGCCAAGAGGGCACGGACTCTGGAAACACCATATATTTT. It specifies CASSQEGTDSGNTIYF.

The CDR3 reads CASNDRGPSNYGYTF. The CDR3 nucleotides are TGTGCCAGTAACGACAGGGGCCCATCTAACTATGGCTACACCTTC. This chain uses TRBV19 with TRBJ1-2; 8 nucleotides match TRBD1. The CDR3 has 15 amino acids. V lost 7 bases to trimming and J lost 0 bases; unmatched junction nucleotides: 7. The germline gives CDR1 LNHDA, CDR2 SQIVND (reference sequence).

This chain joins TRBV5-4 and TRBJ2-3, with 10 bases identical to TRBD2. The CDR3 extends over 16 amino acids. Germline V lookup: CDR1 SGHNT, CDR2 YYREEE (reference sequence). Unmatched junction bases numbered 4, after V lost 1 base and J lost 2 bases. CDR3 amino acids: CASSLTSGAFTDTQYF. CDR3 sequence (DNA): TGTGCCAGCAGCTTGACTAGCGGGGCCTTCACAGATACGCAGTATTTT.